The 30 T cell receptor beta chains given below trace back to one sample, sequenced in a study of T cell responses to AZD1222 COVID-19 vaccine. Assay used: immunoSEQ multiplex PCR; TCRdb lists only in-frame clones, some missing. The data show about 170,000 clones, with 85% to 90% seen just once and 1.5% to 2% held by the top ten. Source: peripheral blood, taken on day 0 of AZD1222 vaccination. The origin of the receptors is an adult in good health.

V is TRBV19 and J is TRBJ2-7; a weak D match, TRBD2 (5 bases). Germline CDR1 reads LNHDA; CDR2 reads SQIVND (reference sequence). This CDR3 is built from 14 residues. The ends were cut back, 7 bases at V and 2 bases at J, with 15 bases in the middle. The CDR3 nucleotides read TGTGCCAGTAAACAAACGGGATCCGCCTACGAGCAGTACTTC. Its protein is CASKQTGSAYEQYF.

This rearrangement joins TRBV7-9 to TRBJ1-2; perhaps TRBD1 as D (6 bases). V shed 5 bases and J shed 4 bases, with 17 bases lying between them. Germline assignment: CDR1 SEHNR and CDR2 FQNEAQ (reference sequence). This CDR3 region has 15 residues. CDR3: CASSTYRERAYGYTF. The CDR3 bases are TGTGCCAGCAGCACCTACAGGGAGAGAGCCTATGGCTACACCTTC.

A few counts support this clone. The chain joins TRBV10-1 to TRBJ1-1, with D tentatively TRBD1 (5 bases). The CDR3 is made up of 15 amino acids. Germline values: CDR1 WNHNN, CDR2 SYGVQD (reference sequence). The germline V and J ends were trimmed by 4 bases and 2 bases, with 14 bases remaining between them. Written as DNA, the CDR3 is TGCGCCAGCAGTGCAGGGAGGGCCGGAAACACTGAAGCTTTCTTT. This sequence encodes CASSAGRAGNTEAFF.

V and J are TRBV5-8 and TRBJ2-7; a possible D gene is TRBD1 (6 bases). The CDR3 loop spans 12 amino acids. The V end was cut by 3 bases, the J end by 9 bases, with 13 bases between. The germline gives CDR1 SGHTS, CDR2 YDEGEE. This CDR3 is CASSSRGRGQYF. CDR3 nucleotides: TGTGCCAGCAGCTCCAGGGGAAGGGGGCAGTACTTC.

This chain joins TRBV28 and TRBJ1-4, with TRBD1 identical over 9 bases. The V segment lost 4 bases and the J segment 7 bases; nucleotides outside the gene matches: 13. Germline V gives CDR1 MDHEN, CDR2 SYDVKM. This CDR3 has 17 amino acids. In DNA form, the CDR3 reads TGTGCCAGCAGTTCGACGGGGACAGGGTTTGGCGGTGAAAAACTGTTTTTT. It codes for CASSSTGTGFGGEKLFF.

J is TRBJ1-4 and V is TRBV28, with unresolved D. Germline CDR1 is MDHEN and CDR2 is SYDVKM. Trimming left V 5 bases short and J 8 bases short, with 21 bases between. This CDR3 spans 16 amino acids. In DNA, the CDR3 is TGTGCCAGCAGTACGCAATCTAGGGCCCGAGTCGAAAAACTGTTTTTT. It translates to CASSTQSRARVEKLFF. Filled out from reference TRBV28 and TRBJ1-4, the complete variable domain reads DVKVTQSSRYLVKRTGEKVFLECVQDMDHENMFWYRQDPGLGLRLIYFSYDVKMKEKGDIPEGYSVSREKKERFSLILESASTNQTSMYLCASSTQSRARVEKLFFGSGTQLSVL.

The sample holds one count of this clone. The chain combines TRBV29-1 with TRBJ1-1; 7 bases are shared with TRBD1. The V segment lost 4 bases and the J segment 1 base; nucleotides outside the gene matches: 6. The CDR3 covers 14 residues. CDR1 and CDR2 (germline): SQVTM, ANQGSEA. This CDR3 is CSVAVGGGNTEAFF. DNA of the CDR3: TGCAGCGTTGCAGTAGGGGGCGGGAACACTGAAGCTTTCTTT. The variable domain in full, with the rest retrieved from reference TRBV29-1 and TRBJ1-1, is SAVISQKPSRDICQRGTSLTIQCQVDSQVTMMFWYRQQPGQSLTLIATANQGSEATYESGFVIDKFPISRPNLTFSTLTVSNMSPEDSSIYLCSVAVGGGNTEAFFGQGTRLTVV.

The chain carries TRBV3-1 (or the pseudogene TRBV3-2) and TRBJ1-2, with D unresolved. The V end was cut by 4 bases, the J end by 8 bases, with 14 bases between. The CDR3 has 13 amino acids. The germline CDR1 and CDR2 sequences are LGHDT and YNNKEL (reference sequence). CDR3 residues: CASSPSASTGYTF. The DNA of the CDR3 is TGTGCCAGCAGCCCCAGTGCCTCTACCGGCTACACCTTC.

In nucleotides, the CDR3 is TGTGCCACCAGTGATTTACCCGGGGACAGGGGGAACACCGGGGAGCTGTTTTTT. Amino acids: CATSDLPGDRGNTGELFF. This rearrangement joins TRBV24-1 to TRBJ2-2; 10 bases align to TRBD1. Germline CDR1 and CDR2: KGHDR and SFDVKD. After removal of 1 base from V and 1 base from J, the junction contained 5 bases not matched to a gene. The CDR3 is 18 residues long.

This chain connects TRBV5-1 to TRBJ2-7; D unclear. Germline V gives CDR1 SGHRS, CDR2 YFSETQ. V was cut by 3 bases and J by 0 bases, with 10 bases left in between. This CDR3 has 14 residues. The CDR3 nucleotides read TGCGCCAGCAGCTCCCAAGGCCTCTCCTACGAGCAGTACTTC. It is translated as CASSSQGLSYEQYF.

This chain connects TRBV7-9 to TRBJ2-7; D possibly corresponds to TRBD2 (6 bases). Trimming took off 7 bases at V and 0 bases at J, with 13 bases between the two ends. Germline-derived CDR1 and CDR2 are SEHNR and FQNEAQ (reference sequence). The CDR3 covers 14 residues. The CDR3 spells CASNGGKSSYEQYF. Written as DNA, the CDR3 is TGTGCCAGCAACGGAGGGAAAAGCTCCTACGAGCAGTACTTC.

The chain links TRBV4-2 to TRBJ2-3; 8 nucleotides align to TRBD2. The J segment lost 6 bases and the V segment lost 0 bases, leaving 8 bases of the junction unmatched. Germline V gene sequence: CDR1 LGHNA, CDR2 YNFKEQ. The CDR3 runs to 16 residues. The DNA for the CDR3 is TGTGCCAGCAGCCAAGATTTGGCGGGAGGATATGATACGCAGTATTTT. Protein sequence: CASSQDLAGGYDTQYF.

V and J are TRBV28 and TRBJ1-2; 10 nucleotides align to TRBD1. V lost 6 bases and J lost 8; bases outside the gene matches: 12. Germline V gene sequence: CDR1 MDHEN, CDR2 SYDVKM. The CDR3 is 15 amino acids. CDR3 sequence reads: CASSRLDRDRGGYTF. CDR3 in DNA: TGTGCCAGCAGCCGATTAGACCGGGACAGGGGCGGCTACACCTTC.

This clone was picked up one time. The rearrangement joins TRBV5-4 to TRBJ2-5, with 13 bases identical to TRBD2. J gave up 4 bases and V 4 bases, and 4 bases lay outside the gene matches. The CDR3 is made up of 15 amino acids. The germline V gene has CDR1 SGHNT and CDR2 YYREEE (reference sequence). The CDR3 sequence is CASSLLAGGRETQYF. In nucleotides, the CDR3 is TGTGCCAGCAGCCTACTAGCGGGGGGGCGAGAGACCCAGTACTTC.

The chain employs TRBV5-1 and TRBJ1-1; 11 bases line up with TRBD1. Germline lookup yields CDR1 SGHRS and CDR2 YFSETQ. J was trimmed by 1 base and V by 2 bases; bases with no gene match: 1. The CDR3 runs 15 residues. CDR3 nucleotides: TGCGCCAGCAGCTTAGGGACAGGGGGGAACACTGAAGCTTTCTTT. Translating it yields CASSLGTGGNTEAFF.

The rearrangement joins TRBV6-6 to TRBJ1-3, with D perhaps TRBD1 (6 bases). Trimming removed 7 bases from V and 0 bases from J, with 16 bases in between. This CDR3 has 16 amino acids. Germline V CDR1 and CDR2: MNHNY, SVGAGI (reference sequence). CDR3 in DNA: TGTGCCAGCAAAGCAACCGGACAGTCCTCTGGAAACACCATATATTTT. It yields the protein CASKATGQSSGNTIYF.

The chain carries TRBV20-1 and TRBJ2-7; D gene uncertain. This CDR3 spans 11 amino acids. Germline CDR1 reads DFQATT; CDR2 reads SNEGSKA (reference sequence). Trimming removed 3 bases at V and 4 bases at J, with 7 bases between. CDR3 in amino acids: CSASLSYEQYF. CDR3 nucleotides: TGCAGTGCTAGTTTGTCATACGAGCAGTACTTC.

The chain has TRBV6-2 or TRBV6-3 and TRBJ1-5; 9 bases map to TRBD1. V shed 4 bases and J 0 bases; nucleotides not matched to a gene: 13. Germline CDR1 reads MNHEY; CDR2 reads SVGEGT. This CDR3 has 19 amino acids. The CDR3 spells CASSFMRTGAILSNQPQHF. The CDR3, as DNA: TGTGCCAGCAGTTTCATGCGGACAGGGGCTATTCTTAGCAATCAGCCCCAGCATTTT.

The rearrangement joins TRBV3-1 (or the pseudogene TRBV3-2) to TRBJ2-6; possibly TRBD1 for D (5 bases). The CDR3 length is 13 residues. Germline assignment: CDR1 LGHDT and CDR2 YNNKEL (reference sequence). The V gene lost 10 bases and the J gene lost 4 bases, with 11 bases spanning the gap. For the CDR3, the DNA is TGTGCCACCTCAAGGACAGGGGCCAACGTCCTGACTTTC. Protein sequence: CATSRTGANVLTF.

This clone was seen only a few times. This chain links TRBV28 with TRBJ2-7, with D perhaps assigned TRBD1 or TRBD2 (6 bases each). V gave up 2 bases and J gave up 5 bases, with 37 bases separating them. CDR1 is MDHEN, CDR2 SYDVKM, per germline. The CDR3 extends over 22 amino acids. The CDR3 is CASSLSREERVFSDRYRHEQYF. CDR3 DNA sequence: TGTGCCAGCAGTTTAAGCAGGGAGGAAAGGGTATTTTCGGACAGATATCGCCACGAGCAGTACTTC.

V and J are TRBV6-5 and TRBJ1-5; 8 bases align to TRBD1. CDR1 is MNHEY and CDR2 is SVGAGI in the germline V gene. The CDR3 sequence is 15 residues long. J lost 3 bases, V lost 6 bases, and 7 bases had no gene match. The CDR3 protein is CASRLGDRTNQPQHF. The CDR3 DNA is TGTGCCAGCAGGCTCGGGGACAGGACCAATCAGCCCCAGCATTTT.

The rearrangement links TRBV7-9 to TRBJ1-5; possibly TRBD1 for D (6 bases). The length of the CDR3 is 16 residues. V lost 1 base, J lost 2 bases, and 12 bases lay in between. Germline assignment: CDR1 SEHNR and CDR2 FQNEAQ (reference sequence). The CDR3 bases are TGTGCCAGCAGCTTAGATCTGGGGGGCGGCAATCAGCCCCAGCATTTT. Translation gives CASSLDLGGGNQPQHF. The whole variable domain, remainder taken from reference TRBV7-9 and TRBJ1-5, is DTGVSQNPRHKITKRGQNVTFRCDPISEHNRLYWYRQTLGQGPEFLTYFQNEAQLEKSRLLSDRFSAERPKGSFSTLEIQRTEQGDSAMYLCASSLDLGGGNQPQHFGDGTRLSIL.

This clone was recorded once. The gene calls are TRBV6-2 or TRBV6-3 and TRBJ2-2, with 8 bases that match TRBD1. J gave up 7 bases and V 5 bases, and 12 bases lay outside the gene matches. Germline CDR1 is MNHEY and CDR2 is SVGEGT. The CDR3 consists of 16 residues. CDR3 nucleotide sequence: TGTGCCAGCAGTCCAACCAGACAGGGGAGAATCGGGGAGCTGTTTTTT. Protein product: CASSPTRQGRIGELFF.

The V and J genes are TRBV5-1 and TRBJ2-3; tentatively, D is TRBD2 (6 bases). V was shortened by 0 bases and J by 10 bases, with 15 bases between the two germline ends. The CDR3 has 14 amino acids. Looked up from germline, CDR1 is SGHRS and CDR2 is YFSETQ. The CDR3 loop is CASSLGSGVGAQYF. The DNA for the CDR3 is TGCGCCAGCAGCTTGGGGTCGGGAGTGGGTGCGCAGTATTTT.

V usage is TRBV9 and J usage is TRBJ2-3; tentatively, D is TRBD2 (9 bases). V lost 1 base and J lost 4, with 19 bases in between. Germline loops: CDR1 SGDLS, CDR2 YYNGEE. This CDR3 region has 17 residues. The CDR3 reads CASSVHPSGTGADTQYF. DNA for the CDR3: TGTGCCAGCAGCGTACACCCTAGCGGGACAGGAGCAGATACGCAGTATTTT. The whole variable domain, remainder taken from reference TRBV9 and TRBJ2-3, is DSGVTQTPKHLITATGQRVTLRCSPRSGDLSVYWYQQSLDQGLQFLIQYYNGEERAKGNILERFSAQQFPDLHSELNLSSLELGDSALYFCASSVHPSGTGADTQYFGPGTRLTVL.

A note on this clone: A read error may produce the germline difference seen at one junction end. This chain links TRBV19 with TRBJ2-4; 8 bases map to TRBD2. CDR1 and CDR2 (germline): LNHDA, SQIVND (reference sequence). CDR3 length: 16 residues. The CDR3 bases are TGTGCCAGTAGTGTCTACACCGGACTAGCCCAAAACATTCAGTACTTC. Amino acid sequence: CASSVYTGLAQNIQYF.

The chain combines TRBV19 with TRBJ1-6; 8 nucleotides align to TRBD1. V lost 5 bases and J lost 7; bases outside the gene matches: 4. Germline V gene data show CDR1 as LNHDA and CDR2 as SQIVND (reference sequence). This CDR3 has 14 amino acids. DNA of the CDR3: TGTGCCAGTAGTGTGACAGGGGAGAATTCACCCCTCCACTTT. Translated: CASSVTGENSPLHF.

The CDR3 sequence is CASSLRPTSDEQYF. The CDR3 nucleotides read TGTGCCAGCAGCCTACGACCCACTAGCGACGAGCAGTACTTC. The rearrangement uses TRBV6-2 or TRBV6-3 and TRBJ2-7; 7 positions match TRBD2. Germline lookup yields CDR1 MNHEY and CDR2 SVGEGT. This CDR3 has 14 residues. The trim removed 6 bases at V and 5 bases at J, leaving 10 bases unmatched.

The chain combines TRBV4-3 with TRBJ2-7; 8 nucleotides line up with TRBD2. Germline V gene lookup returns CDR1 LGHNA and CDR2 YSLEER. This CDR3 has 15 amino acids. With V trimmed by 0 bases and J by 5 bases, 6 bases remained unmatched. The CDR3 sequence: CASSQDPSGRDEQYF. CDR3 nucleotides: TGCGCCAGCAGCCAAGATCCAAGCGGGAGAGACGAGCAGTACTTC.

The chain is built from TRBV9 and TRBJ1-2; 7 nucleotides agree with TRBD1. The CDR3 sequence is 15 residues long. After removal of 3 bases from V and 4 bases from J, the junction contained 9 bases not matched to a gene. The V gene's germline CDR1 is SGDLS and CDR2 YYNGEE. The CDR3 protein is CASSGGDSGSYGYTF. Here the CDR3 DNA reads TGTGCCAGCAGCGGAGGGGACAGTGGGAGCTATGGCTACACCTTC.